This TCR beta chain was retrieved from a study of cytomegalovirus exposure and HLA in healthy donors (dated by TCRdb to the late 2010s). Regarding the study in general: In an earlier analysis of approximately 640 of the donors, about 260 Gb of sequence data and some 100 million unique TCR beta sequences from 150 million to 200 million T cells were reported. An early release that covered 640 HLA-typed donors contained approximately 300 gigabases of sequencing data and tens of millions of unique TCR sequences. The genetic ancestry cluster associated with self-reported Caucasian donors included 81% of the 350 to 500 genotyped donors. The study aimed to test whether signatures of past pathogen exposure could be identified by cataloging public T cell receptors. The T cell repertoires of several hundred subjects were profiled by immunosequencing and related to cytomegalovirus serostatus. In addition to the first cohort of about 650 subjects, a separate validation cohort of around 110 different subjects was used. High-throughput TCR immunosequencing, statistical association of individual TCRs with disease status, and machine learning were combined to predict cytomegalovirus infection status. To study patterns of TCR occurrence, a later analysis re-analyzed previously published TCR beta repertoires from hundreds of donors and added high-resolution HLA genotyping. The later analysis used no new phenotypic data to find candidate immune exposures, relying instead on TCR beta sequences and their occurrence across donors. To decide whether each TCR beta V gene segment behaved as functional or pseudogenic, an earlier analysis of fewer than 750 of the donors relied on high-throughput TCR beta sequencing. Donor age, sex, ethnicity and CMV serostatus were compiled alongside the repertoire data. Genome-wide SNP genotypes for about 65% of the 666 donors were used in a later genetic analysis, which treated that subset as a discovery cohort. Every repertoire in the discovery cohort had been generated on one and the same sequencing platform. HLA typing covered class I and class II loci at four-digit resolution. The number of donors typed differed by locus, with about 629-630 for A, B, C, DRB1 and DQB1, approximately 500 for DQA1, 606 for DPA1, and around 450 for DPB1. Five DR-DQ haplotypes were treated as single units for association and clustering because of strong linkage in the cohort. Across 300 to 500 genotyped donors of the cohort, an average of approximately 240,000 unique TCR beta nucleotide sequences per donor were sequenced, and roughly a sixth of those sequences were non-productive. Overall study results and their limits: A cluster of highly shared sequence variants was judged likely to represent a technical artifact of the sequencing pipeline. In the study, about 150 TCR beta chains were listed as associated with cytomegalovirus. Compared with equally common non-associated chains, HLA-associated TCR beta chains in a later analysis were more clonally expanded and had lower generation probabilities. A later analysis found that TCR association rates varied across HLA loci, with DRB1 alleles showing the most associated TCRs and HLA-C alleles the fewest. Cytomegalovirus status was reported to be diagnosed by the classifier with high specificity and sensitivity in both the original and validation cohorts. HLA typing was unavailable for some donors at each locus, so association tests used only the typed subset. A later analysis found that most CMV-associated TCR beta chains appeared HLA-restricted, with HLA associations seemingly driven largely by CMV exposure. In this cohort, only TCR beta chains were sequenced, and detectable features were limited by the absence of alpha or paired-chain data. Correlated functional status among segregating V segments might be attributable to linkage disequilibrium, but an unknown experimental factor could not be ruled out. Broadly in line with IMGT annotations, most TCR beta V segments showed up in productive rearrangements about 87% or about 30% of the time in an earlier analysis of around 600 of the donors. A further reported finding was that TCR beta sequences accurately predicted the HLA-A and HLA-B alleles for most subjects in the first cohort. The authors suggested that the approach could potentially be extended to other disease states and immunological phenotypes. Presence/absence analyses assumed roughly uniform sequencing depth across donors, an assumption that may not hold. Because counts were too low, some 17 rarely observed V segments, including chromosome 9 orphons, were excluded from the earlier analysis of several hundred of the donors. The only immune exposure information available for the cohort was CMV serostatus. Most TCR sequences were observed very rarely across donors, whereas some public TCRs were present in many individuals. Because the 87-base-pair reads could not distinguish some IMGT-functional V segments, including TRBV6-2 and TRBV6-3, those segments were excluded. V-gene and J-gene trimming of TCR beta chains was associated with a missense DCLRE1C variant in a later genetic analysis, and the association was replicated in an independent cohort. Three of the identified cytomegalovirus-associated TCR beta chains were confirmed in vitro to be specific for cytomegalovirus antigens. Strong co-occurrence of HLA alleles, especially DR and DQ, made assigning TCR associations to individual alleles difficult. Compared with the roughly 600-donor mean, donors in an Asian-associated ancestry cluster had fewer N-insertions in productive TCRs, according to a later genetic analysis. According to a later analysis, parvovirus B19, influenza, CMV and Epstein-Barr virus appeared linked to several top co-occurrence clusters. A later analysis associated about 18,000 TCR beta sequences with specific HLA alleles at a false discovery rate of 0.05.

In total, 600 or so healthy bone marrow donors made up the cohort. At the time of sampling, every cohort member was nominally healthy, though immune exposures that went unrecorded were likely present. The donor was CMV seropositive and belonged to the group of more than 250 seropositive cohort members. A peripheral blood sample was collected from each donor, and TCR beta sequencing was performed on peripheral blood mononuclear cells. The Qiagen DNeasy Blood Extraction Kit was used to extract genomic DNA from the blood cell samples. This clone was recorded a few times. Its cognate antigen has yet to be identified. Per-base quality was not reported, and no clone a single base away is much larger than it. Trimming accounts for 0 bases at V and 7 bases at J, while the number of junction bases matched to no gene is 4. Via the germline V gene, CDR1 is SGHRS and CDR2 YFSETQ. The CDR3 sequence holds 13 residues, the cysteine and phenylalanine included. Only CDR3 DNA remains: 39 bases, in frame from the first base.

Receptor amplification or capture employed the immunoSEQ multiplex PCR assay. For the multiplex PCR, a mixture combining 60 forward primers for TCR Vbeta segments and 13 reverse primers for TCR Jbeta segments was used. The CDR3 region of rearranged TCR beta genes was amplified from genomic DNA with a multiplex PCR assay. Amplified TCR beta libraries were sequenced as 87-base-pair reads on the Illumina HiSeq System. The paper's processing steps were these. A later analysis tallied around 87 million unique TCR beta chains across the roughly 610 repertoires, and around 9.9 million of those chains were shared by two or more donors. Raw reads were error-corrected and collapsed into unique sequences with a nearest-neighbor algorithm that merged closely related sequences to remove PCR and sequencing errors. Alignment of CDR3 sequences to IMGT reference sequences was used to assign V, D and J gene segments. For a sequence to be retained, a match of at least six nucleotides was required to both a V gene segment and a J gene segment. Rearrangements were classified as productive when the CDR3 lacked stop codons and remained in frame with V and J, and all other rearrangements were classified as non-productive. Following IMGT convention, CDR3 was defined as the stretch from the second conserved V-encoded cysteine up to the conserved J-encoded phenylalanine. In an earlier analysis of roughly 610 of the donors, sequences lacking an unambiguous match to a single V gene segment were excluded. An earlier analysis of a few hundred of the donors classified V segments as functional when productive rearrangements were above 56.7% and as segregating when the standard deviation between donors was above 5%. A statistical classification framework was built to diagnose cytomegalovirus status from the catalog of TCR beta chain sequences. In a later analysis, V and J genes were assigned by comparing TCR nucleotide sequences against IMGT/GENE-DB human TR gene sequences. A later analysis assigned CDR3 sequences and most-parsimonious VDJ recombination scenarios with the TCRdist pipeline. In a later analysis, each TCR beta chain was defined by its CDR3 amino acid sequence together with its V-gene family, and reads lacking a unique V-gene family were excluded. In a later analysis, 450 to 600 highly shared, low-generation-probability nucleotide sequences were removed to address suspected cross-contamination and a sequencing artifact. In a later analysis, a clonal expansion index was calculated for each public chain from normalized within-repertoire ranks of inferred template counts. A later analysis computed generation probabilities with a VDJ recombination model fitted to out-of-frame rearrangements, and checked the results against IGoR. In a later analysis, TCR-TCR, TCR-HLA and TCR-CMV co-occurrence was scored with hypergeometric tests, and a repertoire-size bias correction was applied to TCR pairs. In a later analysis, false discovery rates were estimated by permuting HLA or CMV assignments 20 times. A later analysis grouped co-occurring TCRs with DBSCAN, adding TCRdist sequence similarity when clustering within HLA-allele-positive subsets. Repertoires with fewer than 30,000 or more than 120,000 public chains, plus five repertoires with anomalous nucleotide sharing, were excluded from co-occurrence clustering. Sourced from immuneACCESS, this table was stored by TCRdb with only in-frame sequences that have V and J called. A share of the clones is absent; for the studies checked, an unresolved V gene accounts for under half, and the remainder has no known explanation. V, J and clone size are those of that table, while D and trimming were read from the DNA. Here the sample has around 190,000 clones; about 9% occur a single time. 1% to 1.5% of the sample goes to the ten largest clones.

Recombination connected TRBV5-1 to TRBJ2-7, with 7 bases in between that match TRBD1. The sequenced sample was PBMCs. The receptor was derived from a woman aged 30 to 39 in good health and CMV-seropositive. The nucleotide sequence reads as follows: TGCGCCAGCAGCTTGGAGGGGGCAAGGGAGCAGTACTTC. This codes for CASSLEGAREQYF.